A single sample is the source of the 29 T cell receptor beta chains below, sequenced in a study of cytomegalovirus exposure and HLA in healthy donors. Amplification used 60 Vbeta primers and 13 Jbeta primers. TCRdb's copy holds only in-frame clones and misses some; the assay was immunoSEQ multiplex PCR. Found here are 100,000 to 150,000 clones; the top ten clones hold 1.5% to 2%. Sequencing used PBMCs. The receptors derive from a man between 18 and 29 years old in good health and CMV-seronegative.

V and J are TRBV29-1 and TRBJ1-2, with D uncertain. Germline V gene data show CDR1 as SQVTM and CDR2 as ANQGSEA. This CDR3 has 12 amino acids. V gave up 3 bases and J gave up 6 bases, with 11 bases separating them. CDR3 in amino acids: CSVDGRLNGYTF. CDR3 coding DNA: TGCAGCGTTGACGGCAGGTTGAATGGCTACACCTTC.

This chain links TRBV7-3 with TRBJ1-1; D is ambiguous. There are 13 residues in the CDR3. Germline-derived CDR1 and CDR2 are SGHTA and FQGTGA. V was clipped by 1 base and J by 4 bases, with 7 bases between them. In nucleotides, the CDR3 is TGTGCCAGCAGCTTAAACAGTTTCACTGAAGCTTTCTTT. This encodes CASSLNSFTEAFF.

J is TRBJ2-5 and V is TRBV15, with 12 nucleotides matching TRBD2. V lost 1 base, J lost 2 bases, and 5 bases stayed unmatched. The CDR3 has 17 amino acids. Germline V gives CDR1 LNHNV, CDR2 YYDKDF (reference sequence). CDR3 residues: CATSRGAGLAGQETQYF. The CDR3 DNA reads TGTGCCACCAGCAGAGGGGCTGGACTAGCGGGACAAGAGACCCAGTACTTC. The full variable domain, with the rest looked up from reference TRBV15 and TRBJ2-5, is DAMVIQNPRYQVTQFGKPVTLSCSQTLNHNVMYWYQQKSSQAPKLLFHYYDKDFNNEADTPDNFQSRRPNTSFCFLDIRSPGLGDTAMYLCATSRGAGLAGQETQYFGPGTRLLVL.

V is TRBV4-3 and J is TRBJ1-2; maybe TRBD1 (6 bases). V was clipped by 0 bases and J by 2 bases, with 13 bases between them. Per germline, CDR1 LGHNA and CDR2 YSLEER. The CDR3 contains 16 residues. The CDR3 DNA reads TGCGCCAGCAGCCAAGATCCACAGGGTTCGAACTATGGCTACACCTTC. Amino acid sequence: CASSQDPQGSNYGYTF.

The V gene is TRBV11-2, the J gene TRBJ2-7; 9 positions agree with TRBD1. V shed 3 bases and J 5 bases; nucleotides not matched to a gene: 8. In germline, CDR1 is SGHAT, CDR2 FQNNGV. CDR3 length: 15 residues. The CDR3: CASSFGTGYSDEQYF. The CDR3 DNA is TGTGCCAGCAGCTTTGGGACAGGGTACAGCGACGAGCAGTACTTC.

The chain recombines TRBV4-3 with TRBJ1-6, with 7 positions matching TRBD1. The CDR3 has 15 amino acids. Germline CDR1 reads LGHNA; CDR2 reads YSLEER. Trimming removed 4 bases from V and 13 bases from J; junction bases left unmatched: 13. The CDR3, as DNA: TGCGCCAGCAGCCCTAGTAGACAGGGCCCGTGGCCCCTCCACTTT. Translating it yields CASSPSRQGPWPLHF.

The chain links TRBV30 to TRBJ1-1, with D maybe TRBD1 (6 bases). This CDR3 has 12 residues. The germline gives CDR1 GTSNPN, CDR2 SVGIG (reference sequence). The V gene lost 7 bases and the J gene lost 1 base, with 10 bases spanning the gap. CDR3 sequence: CAFLRGNTEAFF. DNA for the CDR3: TGTGCCTTCCTCAGGGGGAACACTGAAGCTTTCTTT.

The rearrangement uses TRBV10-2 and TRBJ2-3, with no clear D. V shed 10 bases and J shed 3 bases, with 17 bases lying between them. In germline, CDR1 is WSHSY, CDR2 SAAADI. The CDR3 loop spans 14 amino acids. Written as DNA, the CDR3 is TGCGCCACAAAGCCCCCCCAGGCAACAGATACGCAGTATTTT. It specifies CATKPPQATDTQYF.

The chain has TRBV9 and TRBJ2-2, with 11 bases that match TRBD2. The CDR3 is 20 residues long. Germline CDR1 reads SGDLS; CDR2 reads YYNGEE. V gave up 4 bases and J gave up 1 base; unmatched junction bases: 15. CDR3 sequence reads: CASSRPIGLAGGQNTGELFF. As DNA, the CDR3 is TGTGCCAGCAGCCGCCCGATTGGCCTAGCGGGAGGTCAGAACACCGGGGAGCTGTTTTTT. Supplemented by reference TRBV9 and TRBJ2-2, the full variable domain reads DSGVTQTPKHLITATGQRVTLRCSPRSGDLSVYWYQQSLDQGLQFLIQYYNGEERAKGNILERFSAQQFPDLHSELNLSSLELGDSALYFCASSRPIGLAGGQNTGELFFGEGSRLTVL.

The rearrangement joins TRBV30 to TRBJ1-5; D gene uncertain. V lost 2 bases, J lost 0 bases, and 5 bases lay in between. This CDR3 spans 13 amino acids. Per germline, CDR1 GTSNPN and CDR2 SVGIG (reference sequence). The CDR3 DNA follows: TGTGCCTGGAGTCCTAATAGCAATCAGCCCCAGCATTTT. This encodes CAWSPNSNQPQHF.

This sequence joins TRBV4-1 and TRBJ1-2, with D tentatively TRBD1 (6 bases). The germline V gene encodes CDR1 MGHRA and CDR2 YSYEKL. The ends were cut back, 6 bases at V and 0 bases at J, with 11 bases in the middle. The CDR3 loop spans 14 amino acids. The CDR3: CASSRDTPNYGYTF. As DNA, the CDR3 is TGCGCCAGCAGTCGGGACACCCCTAACTATGGCTACACCTTC.

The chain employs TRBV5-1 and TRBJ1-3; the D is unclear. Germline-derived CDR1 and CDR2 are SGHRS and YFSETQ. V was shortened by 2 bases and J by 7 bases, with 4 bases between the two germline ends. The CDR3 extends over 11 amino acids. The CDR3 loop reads CASSFGNTIYF. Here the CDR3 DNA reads TGCGCCAGCAGCTTCGGGAACACCATATATTTT.

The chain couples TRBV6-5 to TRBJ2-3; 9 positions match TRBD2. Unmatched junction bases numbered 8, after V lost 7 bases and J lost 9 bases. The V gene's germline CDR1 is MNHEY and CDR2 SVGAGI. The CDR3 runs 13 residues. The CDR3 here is CASTLTSGGTQYF. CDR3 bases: TGTGCCAGCACTTTGACTAGCGGAGGCACGCAGTATTTT.

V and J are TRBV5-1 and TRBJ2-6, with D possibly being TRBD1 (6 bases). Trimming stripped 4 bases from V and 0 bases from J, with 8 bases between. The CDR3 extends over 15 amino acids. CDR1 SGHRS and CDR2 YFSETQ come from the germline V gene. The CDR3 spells CASSPQGSGANVLTF. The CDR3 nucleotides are TGCGCCAGCAGCCCACAGGGCTCTGGGGCCAACGTCCTGACTTTC.

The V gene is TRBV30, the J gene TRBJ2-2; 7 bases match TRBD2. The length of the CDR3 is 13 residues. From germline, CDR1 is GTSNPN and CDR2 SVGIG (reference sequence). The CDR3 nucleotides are TGTGCTTGTAGCGGGTTTGACACCGGGGAGCTGTTTTTT. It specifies CACSGFDTGELFF.

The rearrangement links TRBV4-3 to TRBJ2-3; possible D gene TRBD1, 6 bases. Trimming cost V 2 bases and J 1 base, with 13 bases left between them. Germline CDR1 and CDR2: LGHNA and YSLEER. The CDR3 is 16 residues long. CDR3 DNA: TGCGCCAGCAGCCAAAATCCGGGACAACGCACAGATACGCAGTATTTT. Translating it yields CASSQNPGQRTDTQYF.

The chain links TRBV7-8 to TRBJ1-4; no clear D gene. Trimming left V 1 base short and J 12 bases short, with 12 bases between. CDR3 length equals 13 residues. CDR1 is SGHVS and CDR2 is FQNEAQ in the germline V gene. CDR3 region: CASSLGRGAQLFF. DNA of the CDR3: TGTGCCAGCAGCTTAGGGAGAGGCGCGCAACTGTTTTTT.

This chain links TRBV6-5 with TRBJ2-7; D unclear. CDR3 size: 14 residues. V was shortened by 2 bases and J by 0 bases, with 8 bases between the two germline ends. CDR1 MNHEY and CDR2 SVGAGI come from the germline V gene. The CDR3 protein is CASSYESFSYEQYF. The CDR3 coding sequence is TGTGCCAGCAGTTACGAGTCATTCTCCTACGAGCAGTACTTC.

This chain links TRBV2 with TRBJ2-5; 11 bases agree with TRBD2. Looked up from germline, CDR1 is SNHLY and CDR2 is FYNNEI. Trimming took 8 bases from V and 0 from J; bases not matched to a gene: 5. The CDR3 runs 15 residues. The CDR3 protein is CASLGLAGNQETQYF. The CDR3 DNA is TGTGCCAGCTTAGGACTAGCGGGCAACCAAGAGACCCAGTACTTC.

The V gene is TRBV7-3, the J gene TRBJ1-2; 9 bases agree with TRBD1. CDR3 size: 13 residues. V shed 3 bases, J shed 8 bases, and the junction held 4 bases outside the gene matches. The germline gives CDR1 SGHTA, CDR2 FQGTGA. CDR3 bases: TGTGCCAGCAGCTTGGACAGGGGCGGCGGCTACACCTTC. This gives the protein CASSLDRGGGYTF.

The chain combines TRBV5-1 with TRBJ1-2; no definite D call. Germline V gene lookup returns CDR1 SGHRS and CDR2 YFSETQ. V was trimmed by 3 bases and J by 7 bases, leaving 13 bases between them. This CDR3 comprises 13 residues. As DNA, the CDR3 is TGCGCCAGCAGCTCCACTTCAGGTGGTGGCTACACCTTC. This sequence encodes CASSSTSGGGYTF.

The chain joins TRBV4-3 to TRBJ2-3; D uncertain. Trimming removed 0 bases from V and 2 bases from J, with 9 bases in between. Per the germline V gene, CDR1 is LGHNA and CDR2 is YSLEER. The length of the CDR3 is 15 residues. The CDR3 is CASSQELLPTDTQYF. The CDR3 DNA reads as TGCGCCAGCAGCCAAGAACTCTTACCCACAGATACGCAGTATTTT.

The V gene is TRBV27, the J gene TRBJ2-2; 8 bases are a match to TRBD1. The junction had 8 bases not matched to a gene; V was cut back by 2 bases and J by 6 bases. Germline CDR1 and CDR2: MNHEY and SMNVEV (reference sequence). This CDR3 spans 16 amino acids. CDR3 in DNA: TGTGCCAGCAGTTTAGCCGCGACAGGGGATGCCGGGGAGCTGTTTTTT. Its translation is CASSLAATGDAGELFF.

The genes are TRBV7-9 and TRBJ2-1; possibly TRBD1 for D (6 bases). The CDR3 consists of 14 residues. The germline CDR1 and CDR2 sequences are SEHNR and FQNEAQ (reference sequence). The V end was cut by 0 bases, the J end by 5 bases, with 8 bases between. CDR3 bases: TGTGCCAGCAGCTTAGCAGACAGGCACAATGAGCAGTTCTTC. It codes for CASSLADRHNEQFF.

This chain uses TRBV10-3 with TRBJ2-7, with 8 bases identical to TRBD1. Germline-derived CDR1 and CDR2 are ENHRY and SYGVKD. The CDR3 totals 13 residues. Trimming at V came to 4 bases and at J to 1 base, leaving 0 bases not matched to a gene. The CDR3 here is CAISGTGSYEQYF. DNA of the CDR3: TGTGCCATCAGTGGGACAGGGTCCTACGAGCAGTACTTC.

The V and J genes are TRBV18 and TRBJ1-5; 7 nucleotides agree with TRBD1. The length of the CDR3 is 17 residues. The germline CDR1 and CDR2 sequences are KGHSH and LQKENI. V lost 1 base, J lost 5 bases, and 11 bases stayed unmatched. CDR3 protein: CASSPLGRGKRDQPQHF. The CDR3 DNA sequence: TGTGCCAGCTCACCACTTGGCAGGGGGAAGAGAGATCAGCCCCAGCATTTT. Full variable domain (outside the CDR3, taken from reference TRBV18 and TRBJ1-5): NAGVMQNPRHLVRRRGQEARLRCSPMKGHSHVYWYRQLPEEGLKFMVYLQKENIIDESGMPKERFSAEFPKEGPSILRIQQVVRGDSAAYFCASSPLGRGKRDQPQHFGDGTRLSIL.

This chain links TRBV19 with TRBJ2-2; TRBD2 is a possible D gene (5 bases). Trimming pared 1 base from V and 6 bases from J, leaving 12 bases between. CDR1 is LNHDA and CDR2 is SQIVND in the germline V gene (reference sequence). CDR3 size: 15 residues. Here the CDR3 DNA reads TGTGCCAGTAGTATAGGGGGAGTTATCGCCGGGGAGCTGTTTTTT. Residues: CASSIGGVIAGELFF.

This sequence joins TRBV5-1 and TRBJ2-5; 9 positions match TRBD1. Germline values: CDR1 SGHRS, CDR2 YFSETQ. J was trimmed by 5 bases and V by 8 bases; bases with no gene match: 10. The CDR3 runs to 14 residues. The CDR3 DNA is TGCGCCAGTACCACAGGGGGCGAGCGGGAGACCCAGTACTTC. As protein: CASTTGGERETQYF.

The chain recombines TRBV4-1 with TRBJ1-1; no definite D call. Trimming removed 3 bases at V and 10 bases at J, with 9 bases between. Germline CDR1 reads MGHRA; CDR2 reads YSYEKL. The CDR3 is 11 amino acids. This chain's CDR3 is CASSHGFGAFF. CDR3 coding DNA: TGCGCCAGCAGCCATGGCTTTGGAGCTTTCTTT.